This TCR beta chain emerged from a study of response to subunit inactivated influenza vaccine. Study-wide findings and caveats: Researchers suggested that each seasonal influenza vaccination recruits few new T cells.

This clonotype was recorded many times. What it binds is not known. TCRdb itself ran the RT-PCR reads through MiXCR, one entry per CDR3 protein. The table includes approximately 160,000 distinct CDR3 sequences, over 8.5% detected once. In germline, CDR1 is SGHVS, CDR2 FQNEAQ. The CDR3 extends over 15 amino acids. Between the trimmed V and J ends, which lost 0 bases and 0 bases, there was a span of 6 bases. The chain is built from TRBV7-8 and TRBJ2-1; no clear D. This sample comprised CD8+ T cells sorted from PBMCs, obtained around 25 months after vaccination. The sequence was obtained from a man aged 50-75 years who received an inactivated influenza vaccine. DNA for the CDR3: TGTGCCAGCAGCTTAGCGGTTAGCTCCTACAATGAGCAGTTCTTC. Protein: CASSLAVSSYNEQFF. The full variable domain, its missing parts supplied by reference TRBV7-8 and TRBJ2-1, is GAGVSQSPRYKVAKRGQDVALRCDPISGHVSLFWYQQALGQGPEFLTYFQNEAQLDKSGLPSDRFFAERPEGSVSTLKIQRTQQEDSAVYLCASSLAVSSYNEQFFGPGTRLTVL.